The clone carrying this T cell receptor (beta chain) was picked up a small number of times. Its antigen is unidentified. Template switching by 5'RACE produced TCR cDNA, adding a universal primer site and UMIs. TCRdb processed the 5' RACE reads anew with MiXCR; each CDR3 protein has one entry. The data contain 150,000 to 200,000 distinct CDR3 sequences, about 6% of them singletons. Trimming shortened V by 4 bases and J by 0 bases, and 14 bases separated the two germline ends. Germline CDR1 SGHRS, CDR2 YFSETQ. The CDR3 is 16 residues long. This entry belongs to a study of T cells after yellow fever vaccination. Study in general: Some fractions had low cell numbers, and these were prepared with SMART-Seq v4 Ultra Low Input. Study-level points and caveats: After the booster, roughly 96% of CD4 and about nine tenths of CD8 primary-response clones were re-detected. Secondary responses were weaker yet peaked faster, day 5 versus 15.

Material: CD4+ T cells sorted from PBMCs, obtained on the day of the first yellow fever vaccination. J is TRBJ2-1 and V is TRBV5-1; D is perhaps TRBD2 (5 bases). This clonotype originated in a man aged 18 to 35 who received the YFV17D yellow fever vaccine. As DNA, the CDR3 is TGCGCCAGCAGCCTTATAGCGCCGAGCTCCTACAATGAGCAGTTCTTC. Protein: CASSLIAPSSYNEQFF.